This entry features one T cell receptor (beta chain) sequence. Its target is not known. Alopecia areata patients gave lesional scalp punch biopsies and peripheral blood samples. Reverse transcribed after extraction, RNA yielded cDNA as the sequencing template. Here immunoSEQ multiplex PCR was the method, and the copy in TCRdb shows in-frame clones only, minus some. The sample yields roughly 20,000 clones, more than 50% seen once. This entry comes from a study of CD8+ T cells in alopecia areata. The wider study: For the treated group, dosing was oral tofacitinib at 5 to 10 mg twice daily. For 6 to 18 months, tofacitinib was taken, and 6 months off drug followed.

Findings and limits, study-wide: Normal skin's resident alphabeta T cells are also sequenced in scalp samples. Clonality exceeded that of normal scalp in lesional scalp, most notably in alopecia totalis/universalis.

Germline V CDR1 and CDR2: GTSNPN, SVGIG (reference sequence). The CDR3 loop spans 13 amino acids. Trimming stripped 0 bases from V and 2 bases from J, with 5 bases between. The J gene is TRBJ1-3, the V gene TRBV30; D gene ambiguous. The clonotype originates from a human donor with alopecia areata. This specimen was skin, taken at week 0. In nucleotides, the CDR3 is TGTGCCTGGAGTGTTCAAGCTGGAAACACCATATATTTT. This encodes CAWSVQAGNTIYF.